This T cell receptor (beta chain) was found in a study of OX40 agonist ivuxolimab in advanced cancers. Background on the study: While on treatment, patients had intravenous ivuxolimab at 0.01 to 10 mg/kg every 2 weeks.

Germline CDR1 LGHNA, CDR2 YSLEER. Trimming left V 4 bases short and J 0 bases short, with 18 bases between. This CDR3 has 17 amino acids. Comment on this clone: No antigen is known for it.

The assay was immunoSEQ multiplex PCR, and TCRdb's table has in-frame clones only and misses some. The data hold about 80,000 clones, with 94% observed a single time. Study conclusions and caveats: CD4+ and CD8+ T cells in blood underwent clonal expansion by week 6 at 0.1 to 3.0 mg/kg. Near-lowest levels of clonal expansion characterized partial responders at 0.1-3.0 mg/kg.

The chain joins TRBV4-3 to TRBJ1-1; D is perhaps TRBD1 (6 bases). The material sequenced was CD4+ or CD8+ T cells sorted from blood, taken in a trial of the OX40 agonist ivuxolimab. This TCR was sampled from an adult with an advanced solid tumor such as melanoma, head and neck, liver or kidney cancer. Here the CDR3 reads CASSPRVGGPLNTEAFF. The CDR3 coding sequence is TGCGCCAGCAGCCCCCGCGTCGGGGGGCCATTGAACACTGAAGCTTTCTTT.